This TCR beta chain derives from a study of blood T cell repertoires in COVID-19. Study-level background: Samples came from the United States, Italy and Spain, spanning acute and convalescent COVID-19.

Authors' methods: Reference gene primer amplification gave nucleated cell count estimates. Method: immunoSEQ multiplex PCR; TCRdb's copy keeps in-frame clones and lacks some. That table gives V, J and clone size, and the DNA gave D and trimming. Of hundreds of thousands of clones in the sample, approximately 91% are singletons; the top ten hold about 6.7%. Germline V gene sequence: CDR1 SGHRS, CDR2 YFSETQ. The CDR3 sequence is 15 residues long. V shed 4 bases and J shed 4 bases, with 15 bases lying between them. The origin of this receptor is a woman aged 65 to 85 with COVID-19, enrolled during active disease. The V call is TRBV5-1, the J call TRBJ1-3, with D unclear. Sequenced sample: peripheral blood. This CDR3 is CASSPDGGSGNTIYF. In nucleotides, the CDR3 is TGCGCCAGCAGCCCCGACGGAGGGTCAGGAAACACCATATATTTT.